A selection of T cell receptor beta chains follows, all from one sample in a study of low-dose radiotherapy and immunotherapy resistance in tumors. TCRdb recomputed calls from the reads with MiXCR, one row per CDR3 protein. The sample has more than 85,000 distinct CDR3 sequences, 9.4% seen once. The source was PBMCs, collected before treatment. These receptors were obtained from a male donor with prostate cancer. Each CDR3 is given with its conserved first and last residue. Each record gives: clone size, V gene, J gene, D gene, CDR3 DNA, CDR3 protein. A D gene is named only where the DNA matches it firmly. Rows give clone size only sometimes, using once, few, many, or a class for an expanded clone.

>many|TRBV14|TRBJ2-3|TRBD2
TGTGCCAGCAGCCTAGCGGGAGACCCGTATTTT
CASSLAGDPYF
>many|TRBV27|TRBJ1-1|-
TGTGCCAGCAGTTTGAGACTTACGAACACTGAAGCTTTCTTT
CASSLRLTNTEAFF
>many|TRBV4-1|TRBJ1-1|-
TGCGCCAGCAGCCAAGTACAGGGATTGTCTGAAGCTTTCTTT
CASSQVQGLSEAFF
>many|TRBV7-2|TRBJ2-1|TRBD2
TGTGCCAGCAGCTCGGGACTAGCGGGGATTGAGCAGTTCTTC
CASSSGLAGIEQFF
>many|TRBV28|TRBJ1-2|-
TGTGCCAGCAGTCCCATGGCCCGACAGGCTGTGGGATATGGCTACACCTTC
CASSPMARQAVGYGYTF
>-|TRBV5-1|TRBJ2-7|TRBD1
TGCGCCAGCAGCACCCCCGACAGGGGCTGGGACGAGCAGTACTTC
CASSTPDRGWDEQYF
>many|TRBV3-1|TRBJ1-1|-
TGTGCCAGCAGCCAAGGTTATGCCGGGATTAGCACTGAAGCTTTCTTT
CASSQGYAGISTEAFF
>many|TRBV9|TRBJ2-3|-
TGTGCCAGCAGCTTTTCCGGGGCGAGTGATACGCAGTATTTT
CASSFSGASDTQYF
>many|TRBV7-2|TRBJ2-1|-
TGTGCCAGCAGCTTTTTGGTCCTGCCCGAGCAGTTCTTC
CASSFLVLPEQFF
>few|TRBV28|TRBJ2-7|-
TGTGCCAGCGGAACCCGGCCCTACCTTGGGGAGCAGTACTTC
CASGTRPYLGEQYF
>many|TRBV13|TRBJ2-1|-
TGTGCCAGCAGCTTAGACGGGGCCTACAATGAGCAGTTCTTC
CASSLDGAYNEQFF
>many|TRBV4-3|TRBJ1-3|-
TGCGCCAGCAGCCCCGCCGCCAGGGAGCCTGGAAACACCATATATTTT
CASSPAAREPGNTIYF
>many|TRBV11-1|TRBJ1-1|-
TGTGCCAGCAGCAGGCTCACAGGGACCACTGAAGCTTTCTTT
CASSRLTGTTEAFF
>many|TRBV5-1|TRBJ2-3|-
TGCGCCAGCAGCCAAGGCAACGTGGGGGATACGCAGTATTTT
CASSQGNVGDTQYF
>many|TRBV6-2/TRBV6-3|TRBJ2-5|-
TGTGCCAGTCTCCAGGGGTTCCAAGAGACCCAGTACTTC
CASLQGFQETQYF
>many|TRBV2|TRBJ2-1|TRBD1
TGTGCCAGCTTAGAACAGGGGGCGAGCCACAATGAGCAGTTCTTC
CASLEQGASHNEQFF
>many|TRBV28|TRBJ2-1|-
TGTGCCAGCAGTGCGGCGTTCGGGTATGGATACAATGAGCAGTTCTTC
CASSAAFGYGYNEQFF
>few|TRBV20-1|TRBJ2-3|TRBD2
TGCAGTGCTAGGCGTCGGACTAGCGACTCTCCAGATACGCAGTATTTT
CSARRRTSDSPDTQYF
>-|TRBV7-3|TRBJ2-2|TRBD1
TGTGCCAGCAGTCGGACTGCGGGACAGGGTCAAGCCCGCAACACCGGGGAGCTGTTTTTT
CASSRTAGQGQARNTGELFF
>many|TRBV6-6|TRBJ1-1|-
TGTGCCAGCAGCCGACAGCCGAACACTGAAGCTTTCTTT
CASSRQPNTEAFF
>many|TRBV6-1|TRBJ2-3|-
TGTGCCAGCAGTGAATTCATGGGCACAGATACGCAGTATTTT
CASSEFMGTDTQYF
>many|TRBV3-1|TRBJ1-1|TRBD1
TGTGCCAGCAGCCAGGGACAGGGCATGAACACTGAAGCTTTCTTT
CASSQGQGMNTEAFF
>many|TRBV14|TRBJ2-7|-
TGTGCCAGCAGCCACGGGAGAACCTACGAGCAGTACTTC
CASSHGRTYEQYF
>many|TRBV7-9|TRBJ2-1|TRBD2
TGTGCCAGCAGCTTCCGACTAGCTACCTACAATGAGCAGTTCTTC
CASSFRLATYNEQFF
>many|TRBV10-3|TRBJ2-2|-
TGTGCCATCAACTCGAACACCGGGGAGCTGTTTTTT
CAINSNTGELFF
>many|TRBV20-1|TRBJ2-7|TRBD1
TGCAGTGCTAGAGATTCTTATTTGGGACAGGGGATCGAGCAGTACTTC
CSARDSYLGQGIEQYF
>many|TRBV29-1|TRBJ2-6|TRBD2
TGCAGCGTTGGGACGGGGGGGGTCCCTGGGGCCAACGTCCTGACTTTC
CSVGTGGVPGANVLTF
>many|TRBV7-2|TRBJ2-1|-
TGTGCCAGCAGCTCTAGCGACTACAATGAGCAGTTCTTC
CASSSSDYNEQFF
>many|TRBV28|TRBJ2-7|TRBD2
TGTGCCAGCAGTAGGCCCGGACTAGCGGGAGGCAACGAGCAGTACTTC
CASSRPGLAGGNEQYF
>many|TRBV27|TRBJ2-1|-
TGTGCCAGCAGTTCCCCGGGGCGCAATGAGCAGTTCTTC
CASSSPGRNEQFF
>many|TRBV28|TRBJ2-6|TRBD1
TGTGCCAGCAGTTTGGACAGGGGATTCTCTGGGGCCAACGTCCTGACTTTC
CASSLDRGFSGANVLTF
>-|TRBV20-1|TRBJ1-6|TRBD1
TGCAGTGCTAGAGATGACAGGGAAAGCTCCTATAATTCACCCCTCCACTTT
CSARDDRESSYNSPLHF
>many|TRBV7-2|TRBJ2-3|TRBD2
TGTGCCAGCAGCCGAGAGGGACTAGCGGGAGTGATAGATACGCAGTATTTT
CASSREGLAGVIDTQYF
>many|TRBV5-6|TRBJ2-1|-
TGTGCCAGCAGCATAGAGCGGATTCCCTCCTACAATGAGCAGTTCTTC
CASSIERIPSYNEQFF
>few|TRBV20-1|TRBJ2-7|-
TGCAGTGCTCAGACAGGAAACTCCTACGAGCAGTACTTC
CSAQTGNSYEQYF
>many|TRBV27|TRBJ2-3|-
TGTGCCAGCAGTTTCCGCCTACCCAGCTTGGATACGCAGTATTTT
CASSFRLPSLDTQYF
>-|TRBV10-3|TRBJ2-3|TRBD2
TGTGCCATCAGGGGGACTAGCGGGAGCACAGATACGCAGTATTTT
CAIRGTSGSTDTQYF
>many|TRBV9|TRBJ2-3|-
TGTGCCAGCAGCGTAGGTCGAGCGGACCACGCAGATACGCAGTATTTT
CASSVGRADHADTQYF
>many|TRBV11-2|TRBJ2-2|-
TGTGCCAGCAGCTTAGTTGTACAGGCGAACACCGGGGAGCTGTTTTTT
CASSLVVQANTGELFF
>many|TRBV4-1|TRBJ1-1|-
TGCGCCAGCAGCCAGGATGGAGGGGGGTTGGGCACTGAAGCTTTCTTT
CASSQDGGGLGTEAFF
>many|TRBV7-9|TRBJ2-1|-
TGTGCCAGCAACGCAGGTTCGAATGAGCAGTTCTTC
CASNAGSNEQFF
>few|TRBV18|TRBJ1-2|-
TGTGCCAGCTCACCCCCCGGACTTCTCTATGGCTACACCTTC
CASSPPGLLYGYTF
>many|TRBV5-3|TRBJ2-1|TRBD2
TGTGCCAGCAGCAAACTAGCGGGAGCTCTGGATGAGCAGTTCTTC
CASSKLAGALDEQFF
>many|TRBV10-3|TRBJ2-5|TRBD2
TGTGCCATCAAGGCTAGCGGGGCCCAAGAGACCCAGTACTTC
CAIKASGAQETQYF
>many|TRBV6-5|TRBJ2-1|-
TGTGCCAGCAGTTACTCGGGACAAACCTACAATGAGCAGTTCTTC
CASSYSGQTYNEQFF
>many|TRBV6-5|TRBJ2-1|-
TGTGCCAGCAATCCGGGACTGAGAAACAATGAGCAGTTCTTC
CASNPGLRNNEQFF
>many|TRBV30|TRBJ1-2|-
TGTGCCTGGAGTCGGCGCAGGGCAACTTACTATGGCTACACCTTC
CAWSRRRATYYGYTF
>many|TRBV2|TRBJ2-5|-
TGTGCCAGCACTTCGACTCTCACTAGGGGAGAGACCCAGTACTTC
CASTSTLTRGETQYF
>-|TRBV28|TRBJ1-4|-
TGTGCCAGCAGTCGAGTGTTCGGGTTTTCAGCAACTAATGAAAAACTGTTTTTT
CASSRVFGFSATNEKLFF
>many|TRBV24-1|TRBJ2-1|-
TGTGCCACCAGGGACTTTTACAATGAGCAGTTCTTC
CATRDFYNEQFF
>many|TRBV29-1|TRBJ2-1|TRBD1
TGCAGCGTTAGAGACAGGGCAAACAATGAGCAGTTCTTC
CSVRDRANNEQFF